The entry that follows covers one TCR beta chain sequence. Its antigen is still unknown. The data originate from a study of PD-L1 blockade in urothelial cancer. Study results and limitations: Where pretreatment blood TCR clonality fell below the median, better survival was predicted.

Looked up from germline, CDR1 is SGHRS and CDR2 is YFSETQ. Between the trimmed V and J ends, which lost 4 bases and 5 bases, there was a span of 10 bases. This CDR3 has 13 amino acids. The protocol was immunoSEQ multiplex PCR, while the TCRdb copy is restricted to in-frame clones and leaves out a portion. The sample yields 75,000 to 90,000 clones, 82% seen once. This TCR derives from a man aged 70-80 years with urothelial cancer. Source: PBMCs, taken around atezolizumab (anti-PD-L1) treatment. The chain joins TRBV5-1 to TRBJ2-1, with D perhaps matching TRBD2 (7 bases). For the CDR3, the DNA is TGCGCCAGCAGCGAAGGGGGGGACAATGAGCAGTTCTTC. It specifies CASSEGGDNEQFF.